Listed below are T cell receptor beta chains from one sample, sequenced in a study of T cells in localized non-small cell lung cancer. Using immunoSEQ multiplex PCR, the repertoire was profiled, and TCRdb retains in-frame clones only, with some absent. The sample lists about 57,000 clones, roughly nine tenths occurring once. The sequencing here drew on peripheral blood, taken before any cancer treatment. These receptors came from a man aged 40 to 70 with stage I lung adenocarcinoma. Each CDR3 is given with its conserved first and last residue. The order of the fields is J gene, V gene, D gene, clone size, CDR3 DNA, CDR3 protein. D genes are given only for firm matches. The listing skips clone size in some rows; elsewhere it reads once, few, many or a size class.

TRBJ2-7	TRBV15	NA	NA	TGTGCCACCAGCAGAGGGGACGGGCCCTACGAGCAGTACTTC	CATSRGDGPYEQYF
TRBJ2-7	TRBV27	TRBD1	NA	TGTGCCACCAAGCGGGACAGGGGCTCCTACGAGCAGTACTTC	CATKRDRGSYEQYF
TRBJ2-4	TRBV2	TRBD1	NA	TGTGCCAGCAGACGGGACAGTGAGACTCAGTACTTC	CASRRDSETQYF
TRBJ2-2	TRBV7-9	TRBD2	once	TGTGCCAGCAGCTTCGGGACTACGAACACCGGGGAGCTGTTTTTT	CASSFGTTNTGELFF
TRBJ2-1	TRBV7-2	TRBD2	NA	TGTGCCAGCAGCTTAGCGCGGGGGGAGCAGTTCTTC	CASSLARGEQFF
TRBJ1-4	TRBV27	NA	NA	TGTGCCAGCAGTCCCGGACGGATTAATGAAAAACTGTTTTTT	CASSPGRINEKLFF
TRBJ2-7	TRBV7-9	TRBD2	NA	TGTGCCAGCAGCAAGCGGGGCTCCTACGAGCAGTACTTC	CASSKRGSYEQYF
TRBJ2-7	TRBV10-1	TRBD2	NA	TGCGCCAGCAGTGAAGTAGCGGGAGGCCACGAGCAGTACTTC	CASSEVAGGHEQYF
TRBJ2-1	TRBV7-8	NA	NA	TGTGCCAGCAGCTTAGCGGGTCAGGATGAGCAGTTCTTC	CASSLAGQDEQFF
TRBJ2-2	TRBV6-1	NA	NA	TGTGCCAGCAGTGCTAGGTGGGACTCCGGGGAGCTGTTTTTT	CASSARWDSGELFF
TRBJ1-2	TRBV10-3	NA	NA	TGTGCCATCAGTGAGGCCCCTGAAGGCTACACCTTC	CAISEAPEGYTF
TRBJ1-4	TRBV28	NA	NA	TGTGCCAGCAGTTACGGGGGGGGTAGTGAAAAACTGTTTTTT	CASSYGGGSEKLFF
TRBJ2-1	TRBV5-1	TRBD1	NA	TGCGCCAGCAGCCCATCTCCGCGCATGGGGACAGGGAGGAATGAGCAGTTCTTC	CASSPSPRMGTGRNEQFF
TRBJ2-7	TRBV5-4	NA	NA	TGTGCCAGCAGCTTGGGGGCGGTCTCCTACGAGCAGTACTTC	CASSLGAVSYEQYF
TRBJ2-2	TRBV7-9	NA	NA	TGTGCCAGCACCCCTGGAGGGGTCACCGGGGAGCTGTTTTTT	CASTPGGVTGELFF
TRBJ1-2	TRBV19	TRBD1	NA	TGTGCCAGTAGTATAGATCAGGGGACAGGGGATGGCTACACCTTC	CASSIDQGTGDGYTF
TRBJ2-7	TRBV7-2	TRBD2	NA	TGTGCCAGCAGCTTAGCGTCCGGGGGGTACGAGCAGTACTTC	CASSLASGGYEQYF
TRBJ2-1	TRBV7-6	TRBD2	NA	TGTGCCAGCACCCAACTAGCGGGAGGTCACAATGAGCAGTTCTTC	CASTQLAGGHNEQFF
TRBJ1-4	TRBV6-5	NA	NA	TGTGCCAGCAGCCGCGCGCGGGGGGAAAAACTGTTTTTT	CASSRARGEKLFF
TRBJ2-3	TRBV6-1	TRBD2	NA	TGTGCCAGCAGTGAAATCCTAGCGGGAGGGTCTAGCACAGATACGCAGTATTTT	CASSEILAGGSSTDTQYF
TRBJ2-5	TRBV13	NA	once	TGTGCCAGCAGCAACAGACCGGGAGAGACCCAGTACTTC	CASSNRPGETQYF
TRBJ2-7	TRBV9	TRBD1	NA	TGTGCCAGCAGCCCACGGGACAGCTACGAGCAGTACTTC	CASSPRDSYEQYF
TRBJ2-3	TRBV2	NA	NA	TGTGCCAGCTCACGAACCACAGATACGCAGTATTTT	CASSRTTDTQYF
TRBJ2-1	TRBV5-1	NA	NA	TGCGCCAGCAGCTTATCGGGGGCTAATGAGCAGTTCTTC	CASSLSGANEQFF
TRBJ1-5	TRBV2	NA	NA	TGTGCCAGCAGGGAACCGGGCCCCAATCAGCCCCAGCATTTT	CASREPGPNQPQHF
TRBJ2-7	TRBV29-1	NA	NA	TGCAGCGTTGCCTACGGGGGCTACGAGCAGTACTTC	CSVAYGGYEQYF
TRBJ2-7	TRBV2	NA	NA	TGTGCCAGCAGTGGCCGGGGTTTTGACGACGAGCAGTACTTC	CASSGRGFDDEQYF
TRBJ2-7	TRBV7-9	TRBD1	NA	TGTGCCAGCAGCTTAGCGAACAGGGGGCTCTACGAGCAGTACTTC	CASSLANRGLYEQYF
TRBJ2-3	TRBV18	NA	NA	TGTGCCAGCTCACCACCCGGGTTGAGGGCAGATACGCAGTATTTT	CASSPPGLRADTQYF
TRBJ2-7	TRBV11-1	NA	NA	TGTGCCAGCAGCTACTCCGGGGGGCAGGGTTCCCTCGAGCAGTACTTC	CASSYSGGQGSLEQYF
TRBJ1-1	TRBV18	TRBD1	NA	TGTGCCAGCTCACCTCAGACAGGGGCTAACACTGAAGCTTTCTTT	CASSPQTGANTEAFF
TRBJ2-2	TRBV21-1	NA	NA	NA	CASAVGEGNTGELFF